Shown below are 22 T cell receptor beta chains from a single sample sequenced in a study of technical replicates of blood from a few donors. Clones were read by immunoSEQ multiplex PCR, and TCRdb kept only the in-frame ones, dropping some. This repertoire shows 100,000 or so clones, approximately 96% found once; its top ten account for 0.3% to 0.45%. The source material was T cells isolated from PBMCs. Receptors were obtained from a human donor in good health.

The V gene is TRBV7-3, the J gene TRBJ2-1; 11 nucleotides align to TRBD2. V lost 5 bases and J lost 11; bases outside the gene matches: 5. The germline gives CDR1 SGHTA, CDR2 FQGTGA. This CDR3 is 13 amino acids long. The CDR3 DNA sequence: TGTGCCAGCAGCGAGGGACTAGCGGCCAAGCAGTTCTTC. Its protein is CASSEGLAAKQFF.

Ten or more counts support this clone. The chain uses TRBV6-6 and TRBJ1-1; 8 positions match TRBD1. The CDR3 covers 13 residues. CDR1 is MNHNY, CDR2 SVGAGI, per germline (reference sequence). V was clipped by 7 bases and J by 4 bases; unmatched bases: 5. CDR3 bases: TGTGCCAGCACTAGACAGGGGATCACTGAAGCTTTCTTT. Its translation: CASTRQGITEAFF.

The chain combines TRBV9 with TRBJ2-2; D might be TRBD1 (6 bases). The V and J ends lost 3 bases and 1 base respectively, with 13 bases between them. Germline CDR1 SGDLS, CDR2 YYNGEE. This CDR3 contains 16 residues. CDR3 coding DNA: TGTGCCAGCAGCGATCGGGACATCAGGAACACCGGGGAGCTGTTTTTT. Protein: CASSDRDIRNTGELFF.

The chain has TRBV9 and TRBJ2-2; D is unclear. The CDR3 has 13 amino acids. V lost 4 bases, J lost 6 bases, and 10 bases lay in between. Germline lookup yields CDR1 SGDLS and CDR2 YYNGEE. The CDR3 bases are TGTGCCAGCAGCCCCCTATTTGCCGGGGAGCTGTTTTTT. This encodes CASSPLFAGELFF.

This chain joins TRBV15 and TRBJ2-7, with D perhaps matching TRBD1 (6 bases). The CDR3 covers 13 residues. Germline lookup yields CDR1 LNHNV and CDR2 YYDKDF (reference sequence). Deletions cut 3 bases from V and 3 bases from J, with 9 bases between. Written as DNA, the CDR3 is TGTGCCACCAGCAGCTCACAGGGCTACGAGCAGTACTTC. Translated: CATSSSQGYEQYF.

The chain is built from TRBV7-3 and TRBJ2-7; possible D gene TRBD2, 6 bases. V dropped 3 bases and J dropped 7 bases, with 16 bases sitting between them. The CDR3 extends over 14 amino acids. CDR1 is SGHTA and CDR2 is FQGTGA in the germline V gene. The CDR3 region has the DNA TGTGCCAGCAGCTTGGGGACTTCCCTAGGGGAGCAGTACTTC. Its protein is CASSLGTSLGEQYF.

V gene TRBV6-6 combines with J gene TRBJ1-5; 8 nucleotides agree with TRBD1. Losses at the gene ends were 4 bases for V and 4 bases for J; bases not matched to a gene: 6. CDR3 length: 15 residues. Germline lookup yields CDR1 MNHNY and CDR2 SVGAGI (reference sequence). CDR3 region: CASSFDRGMNQPQHF. The CDR3 DNA reads TGTGCCAGCAGTTTTGACAGGGGTATGAATCAGCCCCAGCATTTT.

In DNA form, the CDR3 reads TGTGCCAGCAGCCCTAGCTTCGGGGGCACTGAAGCTTTCTTT. Translation: CASSPSFGGTEAFF. V and J are TRBV11-2 and TRBJ1-1, with D maybe TRBD1 (5 bases). Germline V gene sequence: CDR1 SGHAT, CDR2 FQNNGV. V lost 5 bases and J lost 4, with 14 bases in between. The CDR3 totals 14 residues.

This chain connects TRBV28 to TRBJ1-1, with D possibly TRBD1 on 5 matching bases. CDR3 length: 15 residues. Trimming took 5 bases from V and 1 from J, leaving 14 bases between them. Looked up from germline, CDR1 is MDHEN and CDR2 is SYDVKM. DNA of the CDR3: TGTGCCAGCAGTCCCACCAGGGTCAGGAACACTGAAGCTTTCTTT. This codes for CASSPTRVRNTEAFF.

V usage is TRBV2 and J usage is TRBJ2-7; TRBD1 matches at 7 bases. Unmatched junction bases numbered 5, after V lost 6 bases and J lost 9 bases. In germline, CDR1 is SNHLY, CDR2 FYNNEI. This CDR3 contains 11 residues. This CDR3 reads CASSETGAQYF. CDR3 nucleotides: TGTGCCAGCAGCGAAACAGGGGCGCAGTACTTC.

In its sample, this clone was seen once. J is TRBJ1-2 and V is TRBV5-4, with D perhaps TRBD1 (6 bases). The V gene lost 4 bases and the J gene lost 10 bases, with 17 bases spanning the gap. Germline V gives CDR1 SGHNT, CDR2 YYREEE (reference sequence). CDR3 length: 13 amino acids. The CDR3 is CASSVTGSYYYTF. The CDR3 DNA is TGTGCCAGCAGCGTGACAGGTTCCTATTACTACACCTTC. Complete variable domain (other parts from reference TRBV5-4 and TRBJ1-2): ETGVTQSPTHLIKTRGQQVTLRCSSQSGHNTVSWYQQALGQGPQFIFQYYREEENGRGNFPPRFSGLQFPNYSSELNVNALELDDSALYLCASSVTGSYYYTFGSGTRLTVV.

This sequence joins TRBV9 and TRBJ2-7; TRBD2 matches at 14 bases. The CDR3 runs 16 residues. Per the germline V gene, CDR1 is SGDLS and CDR2 is YYNGEE. Trimming removed 3 bases from V and 5 bases from J; junction bases left unmatched: 7. CDR3 nucleotide sequence: TGTGCCAGCAGCGCTCGTGGGACTAGCGGGAGTCACGAGCAGTACTTC. This gives the protein CASSARGTSGSHEQYF.

This clone has only one observation. The genes are TRBV2 and TRBJ2-7; possible D gene TRBD2, 6 bases. Germline V gene sequence: CDR1 SNHLY, CDR2 FYNNEI. The germline V and J ends were trimmed by 8 bases and 0 bases, with 14 bases remaining between them. This CDR3 has 14 amino acids. The chain's CDR3 is CASSAGTGSYEQYF. CDR3 nucleotides: TGTGCCAGCTCAGCAGGGACTGGCTCCTACGAGCAGTACTTC.

The chain joins TRBV5-1 to TRBJ1-3; 8 bases are shared with TRBD1. Germline CDR1 is SGHRS and CDR2 is YFSETQ. V dropped 5 bases and J dropped 1; count of bases not matched to a gene: 8. The CDR3 length is 16 residues. The CDR3 region has the DNA TGCGCCAGCAGTTTAGGACAGGGTTTGTCTGGAAACACCATATATTTT. Translated: CASSLGQGLSGNTIYF.

The rearrangement links TRBV19 to TRBJ1-3; 7 positions match TRBD1. The CDR3 consists of 16 residues. Per the germline V gene, CDR1 is LNHDA and CDR2 is SQIVND (reference sequence). The V and J ends lost 6 bases and 1 base, in that order; junction bases with no gene match: 9. For the CDR3, the DNA is TGTGCCAGTAGCACCCAACAGGGGCAGTCTGGAAACACCATATATTTT. This sequence encodes CASSTQQGQSGNTIYF.

V and J are TRBV5-1 and TRBJ2-1; 8 positions agree with TRBD2. The V and J ends lost 4 bases and 7 bases, in that order; junction bases with no gene match: 16. The CDR3 sequence is 17 residues long. CDR1 SGHRS and CDR2 YFSETQ come from the germline V gene. The DNA of the CDR3 is TGCGCCAGCAGCCCTCTCCCTGAGCGGGAGATTCAGAATGAGCAGTTCTTC. It translates to CASSPLPEREIQNEQFF.

This clone occurred a few times. V usage is TRBV19 and J usage is TRBJ1-3; no definite D call. The germline gives CDR1 LNHDA, CDR2 SQIVND (reference sequence). CDR3 length: 16 residues. The V gene lost 5 bases and the J gene lost 0 bases, with 14 bases spanning the gap. The CDR3 region is CASSPPQVFSGNTIYF. CDR3 DNA: TGTGCCAGTAGTCCACCCCAGGTTTTCTCTGGAAACACCATATATTTT.

This sequence joins TRBV27 and TRBJ2-7, with D possibly matching TRBD1 (5 bases). V lost 5 bases and J 4 bases, leaving 15 bases between the germline ends. Germline-derived CDR1 and CDR2 are MNHEY and SMNVEV (reference sequence). The CDR3 totals 14 residues. CDR3 amino acids: CASSPPARAYEQYF. The CDR3 DNA follows: TGTGCCAGCAGTCCCCCCGCCAGGGCTTACGAGCAGTACTTC.

This chain joins TRBV10-2 and TRBJ1-1, with D unclear. The CDR3 has 11 residues. Looked up from germline, CDR1 is WSHSY and CDR2 is SAAADI. V was pared by 6 bases and J by 3 bases, with 5 bases between. CDR3 in amino acids: CASRRDTEAFF. The CDR3 DNA sequence: TGCGCCAGCAGGAGGGACACTGAAGCTTTCTTT.

The V call is TRBV10-3, the J call TRBJ2-7; TRBD1 matches 10 bases. V dropped 0 bases and J dropped 4; count of bases not matched to a gene: 3. The CDR3 spans 15 residues. Germline loops: CDR1 ENHRY, CDR2 SYGVKD. The CDR3 region is CAISESGQGLYEQYF. For the CDR3, the DNA is TGTGCCATCAGTGAGTCGGGACAGGGGTTATACGAGCAGTACTTC.

The chain employs TRBV6-6 and TRBJ2-1; 7 nucleotides line up with TRBD1. V trimming: 4 bases; J trimming: 5 bases; junction bases outside the gene matches: 5. The CDR3 covers 14 residues. In germline, CDR1 is MNHNY, CDR2 SVGAGI (reference sequence). CDR3 protein: CASSLDRVDNEQFF. CDR3 nucleotides: TGTGCCAGCAGTTTAGACAGGGTGGACAATGAGCAGTTCTTC.

The chain joins TRBV28 to TRBJ2-7; TRBD2 agrees at 11 bases. The CDR3 is 14 amino acids. CDR1 and CDR2 (germline): MDHEN, SYDVKM. J gave up 4 bases and V 5 bases, and 4 bases lay outside the gene matches. The CDR3: CASSQRLAGYEQYF. The CDR3 nucleotides read TGTGCCAGCAGTCAAAGACTAGCGGGGTACGAGCAGTACTTC.